These 10 T cell receptor beta chains were all obtained from the same sample, sequenced in a study of siplizumab effects on memory and regulatory T cells (dated by TCRdb to about 2019). Libraries were made using the immunoSEQ multiplex PCR assay. TCRdb's version of the immuneACCESS table is confined to in-frame rearrangements and falls short of the full clone set. An unresolved V gene accounts for under half of the shortfall where checked; the remainder is of unknown origin. The sample contains roughly 97,000 clones, 93% of them found a single time. 0.62% of the sample lies in the top ten. Sequenced input: Tregs sorted from blood. The receptor set was obtained from a human donor in good health.

The chain joins TRBV5-4 to TRBJ2-6; D is perhaps TRBD1 (5 bases). V shed 4 bases and J shed 2 bases, with 10 bases lying between them. The CDR3 spans 15 residues. CDR1 is SGHNT and CDR2 is YYREEE in the germline V gene (reference sequence). CDR3 region: CASSLTVTGANVLTF. DNA for the CDR3: TGTGCCAGCAGCCTGACAGTCACTGGGGCCAACGTCCTGACTTTC.

The chain carries TRBV27 and TRBJ2-7; D may correspond to TRBD1 or TRBD2 (5 bases each). Germline assignment: CDR1 MNHEY and CDR2 SMNVEV (reference sequence). The V gene lost 6 bases and the J gene lost 3 bases, with 15 bases spanning the gap. The CDR3 length is 14 residues. CDR3 nucleotides: TGTGCCAGCAGCAAAGGGGCCGGAGGCTACGAGCAGTACTTC. Protein product: CASSKGAGGYEQYF.

The chain couples TRBV5-1 to TRBJ1-1; 8 bases are a match to TRBD1. Germline V lookup: CDR1 SGHRS, CDR2 YFSETQ. This CDR3 region has 15 residues. Unmatched junction bases numbered 2, after V lost 0 bases and J lost 1 base. The CDR3 loop reads CASSLGQGWNTEAFF. CDR3 nucleotide sequence: TGCGCCAGCAGCTTGGGACAGGGGTGGAACACTGAAGCTTTCTTT.

V is TRBV27 and J is TRBJ1-2; D remains unclear. The germline CDR1 and CDR2 sequences are MNHEY and SMNVEV (reference sequence). The CDR3 extends over 16 amino acids. The germline V and J ends were trimmed by 6 bases and 0 bases, with 17 bases remaining between them. The CDR3 nucleotides are TGTGCCAGCAGAAGTTTTCGAACGAAAACTAACTATGGCTACACCTTC. Translating gives CASRSFRTKTNYGYTF.

The chain is built from TRBV5-1 and TRBJ2-1; 11 positions agree with TRBD2. V was clipped by 4 bases and J by 9 bases; unmatched bases: 12. The germline V gene has CDR1 SGHRS and CDR2 YFSETQ. The CDR3 has 16 residues. The CDR3 DNA reads TGCGCCAGCAGCCCCCACGGGACTAGCGGATTGACTGAGCAGTTCTTC. Residues: CASSPHGTSGLTEQFF.

The V gene is TRBV11-1, the J gene TRBJ2-2; D is undetermined. The CDR3 consists of 15 residues. V lost 3 bases and J 0 bases, leaving 8 bases between the germline ends. Germline V gives CDR1 SGHAT, CDR2 FQDESV (reference sequence). CDR3 protein: CASSFSDTNTGELFF. The CDR3 DNA reads as TGTGCCAGCAGCTTTTCAGACACGAACACCGGGGAGCTGTTTTTT. The complete variable domain, with remaining parts taken from reference TRBV11-1 and TRBJ2-2, reads EAEVAQSPRYKITEKSQAVAFWCDPISGHATLYWYRQILGQGPELLVQFQDESVVDDSQLPKDRFSAERLKGVDSTLKIQPAELGDSAMYLCASSFSDTNTGELFFGEGSRLTVL.

This chain joins TRBV18 and TRBJ1-2; D possibly corresponds to TRBD1 (6 bases). V was trimmed by 5 bases and J by 5 bases, leaving 18 bases between them. Germline lookup yields CDR1 KGHSH and CDR2 LQKENI. There are 15 residues in the CDR3. CDR3 DNA: TGTGCCAGCTCAACGACCCACAGGGATTTTTATGGCTACACCTTC. Protein product: CASSTTHRDFYGYTF.

The V gene is TRBV10-3, the J gene TRBJ2-7; no definite D call. This CDR3 is built from 11 residues. The germline V and J ends were trimmed by 6 bases and 6 bases, with 9 bases remaining between them. Germline V gene sequence: CDR1 ENHRY, CDR2 SYGVKD. The CDR3 bases are TGTGCCATCAGCCCGGGTGCCGAGCAGTACTTC. This gives the protein CAISPGAEQYF.

Regarding this clone: One end of the junction does not line up with germline, which may come from a read error. The chain links TRBV18 to TRBJ2-3, with 10 bases that match TRBD1. The CDR3 consists of 14 residues. In germline, CDR1 is KGHSH, CDR2 LQKENI. The CDR3 spells CASSRGTGVPLALF. In DNA, the CDR3 is TGTGCCAGCTCACGCGGGACAGGGGTTCCCCTCGCCCTATTT.

The V call is TRBV6-1, the J call TRBJ1-2, with 9 bases matching TRBD1. This CDR3 is 14 amino acids long. Losses at the gene ends were 5 bases for V and 9 bases for J; bases not matched to a gene: 10. Germline CDR1 MNHNS, CDR2 SASEGT. The CDR3 loop is CASSHRGLWGSYTF. The CDR3 coding sequence is TGTGCCAGCAGTCACAGGGGGCTGTGGGGTAGCTACACCTTC.